This TCR beta chain came from a study of blood T cell repertoires in COVID-19. Study-wide background: Collection of acute and convalescent COVID-19 samples took place in the United States, Italy and Spain. In each case, the material was cDNA or gDNA derived from T cells, B-cell-depleted T cells, or PBMCs.

V dropped 4 bases and J dropped 1; count of bases not matched to a gene: 7. Germline lookup yields CDR1 GTSNPN and CDR2 SVGIG (reference sequence). This CDR3 is 14 amino acids long. In the study's own analysis: Estimation of nucleated cell counts relied on the amplification of reference gene primers. This table comes from immunoSEQ multiplex PCR, and its TCRdb copy is limited to in-frame clones, with some not included. V, J and clone size are taken as reported in that table, and D and trimming were inferred from the DNA itself. The repertoire includes around 200,000 clones, around 86% of them detected once, and 7% to 8% sits in the top ten.

This chain links TRBV30 with TRBJ2-7; TRBD1 matches at 7 bases. Material: peripheral blood. The sequence came from a woman older than 75 in a cohort sampled during active or convalescent COVID-19. CDR3 nucleotides: TGTGCCTGGAATCGAGGGGGCGAGTCCTACGAGCAGTACTTC. This gives the protein CAWNRGGESYEQYF.